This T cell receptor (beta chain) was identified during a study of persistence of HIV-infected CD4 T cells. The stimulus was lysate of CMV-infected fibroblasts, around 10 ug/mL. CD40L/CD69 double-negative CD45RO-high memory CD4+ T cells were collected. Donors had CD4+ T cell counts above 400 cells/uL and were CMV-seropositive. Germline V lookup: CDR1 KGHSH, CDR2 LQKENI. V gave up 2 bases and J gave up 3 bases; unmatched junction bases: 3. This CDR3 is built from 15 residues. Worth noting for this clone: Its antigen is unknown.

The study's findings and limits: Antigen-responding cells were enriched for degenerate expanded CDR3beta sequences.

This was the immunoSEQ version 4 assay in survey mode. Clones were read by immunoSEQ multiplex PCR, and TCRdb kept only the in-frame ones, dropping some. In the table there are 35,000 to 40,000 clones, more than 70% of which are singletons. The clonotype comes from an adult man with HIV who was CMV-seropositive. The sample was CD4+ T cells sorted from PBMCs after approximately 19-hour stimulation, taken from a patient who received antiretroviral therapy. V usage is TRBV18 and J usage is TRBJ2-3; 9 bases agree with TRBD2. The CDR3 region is CASSPAGGKTDTQYF. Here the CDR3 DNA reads TGTGCCAGCTCACCAGCGGGGGGGAAGACAGATACGCAGTATTTT.